The source of this TCR beta chain is a study of cytotoxic CD8 clonotypes in ibrutinib-treated CLL. Background on the study: Response samples were taken after a median of about 12 months on treatment, range 6 to 36. An average of about 250,000 productive templates and 80,000 to 100,000 productive rearrangements was obtained per sample. Findings and caveats of the study: There were few public clonotypes, and on treatment they contracted or stayed stable.

CDR1 is DFQATT and CDR2 is SNEGSKA in the germline V gene (reference sequence). Between the trimmed V and J ends, which lost 7 bases and 10 bases, there was a span of 12 bases. The CDR3 runs to 10 residues. Libraries were prepared by immunoSEQ multiplex PCR; TCRdb keeps only in-frame clonotypes and omits some of them. The sample has 60,000 or so clones, 45% to 65% seen once. A word on this clone: Its antigen is not known.

Library input was around 2.1 micrograms of DNA from cryopreserved PBMCs. This TCR was sampled from a human donor with chronic lymphocytic leukemia. The gene calls are TRBV20-1 and TRBJ2-3; D remains unclear. The sample was PBMCs, taken after 12 months of ibrutinib treatment. Written as DNA, the CDR3 is TGCAGTGTTGCGAGCAAGGCGCAGTATTTT. It codes for CSVASKAQYF.